These 31 T cell receptor beta chains share one sample of origin, sequenced in a study of T cell repertoires in cytomegalovirus infection. TCRdb re-called the reads with MiXCR, one entry per CDR3 protein. The table includes about 740,000 distinct CDR3 sequences, around 31% detected once. No antigen is known for these receptors. The source was cultured PBMCs, collected from culture after CMV antigen stimulation. These receptors came from a human donor in good health (CMV status not recorded). Some clones in this sample may be carry-over from other donors' samples.

V is TRBV6-2 or TRBV6-3 and J is TRBJ2-7; TRBD2 matches 7 bases. J lost 6 bases, V lost 6 bases, and 11 bases had no gene match. Germline CDR1 reads MNHEY; CDR2 reads SVGEGT. This CDR3 is built from 14 residues. The DNA for the CDR3 is TGTGCCAGCAGCTCCCCTCGACTAGCCTTCGAGCAGTACTTC. This sequence encodes CASSSPRLAFEQYF.

This clonotype occurred a few times. The chain joins TRBV28 to TRBJ1-3, with a weak D call TRBD1 (5 bases). V dropped 6 bases and J dropped 3 bases, with 12 bases sitting between them. CDR1 is MDHEN, CDR2 SYDVKM, per germline. This CDR3 comprises 14 residues. CDR3 nucleotides: TGTGCCAGCAGCCCGCGGGGGGGTGGAAACACCATATATTTT. It codes for CASSPRGGGNTIYF. Together with reference TRBV28 and TRBJ1-3, the CDR3 gives the full variable domain: DVKVTQSSRYLVKRTGEKVFLECVQDMDHENMFWYRQDPGLGLRLIYFSYDVKMKEKGDIPEGYSVSREKKERFSLILESASTNQTSMYLCASSPRGGGNTIYFGEGSWLTVV.

The CDR3 region is CAVPGTESTGANVLTF. DNA of the CDR3: TGTGCCGTACCTGGGACAGAGTCAACTGGGGCCAACGTCCTGACTTTC. V gene TRBV5-4 combines with J gene TRBJ2-6; 7 bases agree with TRBD1. The CDR3 spans 16 residues. Looked up from germline, CDR1 is SGHNT and CDR2 is YYREEE (reference sequence). J gave up 2 bases and V 10 bases, and 12 bases lay outside the gene matches. Based on the CDR3 plus reference TRBV5-4 and TRBJ2-6, the full variable domain is ETGVTQSPTHLIKTRGQQVTLRCSSQSGHNTVSWYQQALGQGPQFIFQYYREEENGRGNFPPRFSGLQFPNYSSELNVNALELDDSALYLCAVPGTESTGANVLTFGAGSRLTVL.

This clonotype was seen only a few times. The genes are TRBV6-5 and TRBJ1-3, with D uncertain. Germline values: CDR1 MNHEY, CDR2 SVGAGI. CDR3 length: 15 residues. Trimming removed 0 bases from V and 0 bases from J, with 6 bases in between. The CDR3 nucleotides are TGTGCCAGCAGTTACTCACACGGCTCTGGAAACACCATATATTTT. Its protein is CASSYSHGSGNTIYF.

This chain connects TRBV19 to TRBJ2-7; perhaps TRBD2 as D (5 bases). V lost 5 bases and J 3 bases, leaving 8 bases between the germline ends. The germline V gene encodes CDR1 LNHDA and CDR2 SQIVND (reference sequence). There are 12 residues in the CDR3. DNA for the CDR3: TGTGCCAGTAGTCAGGCGGGCTACGAGCAGTACTTC. It encodes CASSQAGYEQYF. The whole variable domain, filled in from reference TRBV19 and TRBJ2-7, reads DGGITQSPKYLFRKEGQNVTLSCEQNLNHDAMYWYRQDPGQGLRLIYYSQIVNDFQKGDIAEGYSVSREKKESFPLTVTSAQKNPTAFYLCASSQAGYEQYFGPGTRLTVT.

There are a few counts of this clonotype. CDR3 sequence reads: CASSLDGLNQPQHF. The CDR3, as DNA: TGTGCCAGCAGCTTGGATGGACTCAATCAGCCCCAGCATTTT. This chain joins TRBV7-9 and TRBJ1-5; D is uncertain. The CDR3 is 14 amino acids. The germline CDR1 and CDR2 sequences are SEHNR and FQNEAQ (reference sequence). Trimming stripped 3 bases from V and 3 bases from J, with 9 bases between. The full variable domain, completed using reference TRBV7-9 and TRBJ1-5, is DTGVSQNPRHKITKRGQNVTFRCDPISEHNRLYWYRQTLGQGPEFLTYFQNEAQLEKSRLLSDRFSAERPKGSFSTLEIQRTEQGDSAMYLCASSLDGLNQPQHFGDGTRLSIL.

The genes are TRBV14 and TRBJ1-1; D unclear. Trimming removed 5 bases from V and 0 bases from J, with 13 bases in between. CDR1 and CDR2 from the germline V gene are SGHDN and FVKESK. This CDR3 region has 15 residues. The CDR3 sequence is CASSSGEGMNTEAFF. DNA for the CDR3: TGTGCCAGCAGCAGTGGCGAAGGGATGAACACTGAAGCTTTCTTT.

The chain recombines TRBV5-1 with TRBJ2-7; D call uncertain. The CDR3 spans 11 residues. Germline-derived CDR1 and CDR2 are SGHRS and YFSETQ. V dropped 3 bases and J dropped 9 bases, with 10 bases sitting between them. Here the CDR3 DNA reads TGCGCCAGCAGCTCGGGCAGAGGGCAGTACTTC. Its protein product is CASSSGRGQYF.

The V and J genes are TRBV11-2 and TRBJ1-1, with unresolved D. Trimming took off 8 bases at V and 0 bases at J, with 10 bases between the two ends. CDR3 length: 13 residues. CDR1 and CDR2 from the germline V gene are SGHAT and FQNNGV. DNA for the CDR3: TGTGCCAGCGGAGGGAACATGAACACTGAAGCTTTCTTT. Translation: CASGGNMNTEAFF.

The rearrangement links TRBV6-5 to TRBJ2-7; D is perhaps TRBD1 or TRBD2 (5 bases each). Trimming took off 0 bases at V and 2 bases at J, with 11 bases between the two ends. Germline V lookup: CDR1 MNHEY, CDR2 SVGAGI. This CDR3 spans 15 amino acids. The CDR3 DNA reads as TGTGCCAGCAGTTACTCGCGAGGGGTGGCCTACGAGCAGTACTTC. It codes for CASSYSRGVAYEQYF.

Only a few counts were recorded for this clonotype. This rearrangement joins TRBV10-3 to TRBJ1-3, with D unresolved. Trimming took off 2 bases at V and 1 base at J, with 9 bases between the two ends. The germline gives CDR1 ENHRY, CDR2 SYGVKD. The CDR3 sequence is 15 residues long. The CDR3 DNA sequence: TGTGCCATCAGTGAGCCCCAAAAATCTGGAAACACCATATATTTT. Translated: CAISEPQKSGNTIYF.

The chain carries TRBV7-2 and TRBJ2-7; tentatively, D is TRBD2 (5 bases). Germline-derived CDR1 and CDR2 are SGHTA and FQGNSA. This CDR3 has 14 residues. The germline V and J ends were trimmed by 2 bases and 4 bases, with 12 bases remaining between them. The CDR3 sequence: CASSLILAGYEQYF. The CDR3 bases are TGTGCCAGCAGCTTAATTCTAGCTGGGTACGAGCAGTACTTC.

The genes are TRBV7-2 and TRBJ2-7; 11 bases align to TRBD2. Trimming removed 5 bases from V and 7 bases from J; junction bases left unmatched: 7. CDR1 SGHTA and CDR2 FQGNSA come from the germline V gene. The CDR3 loop spans 14 amino acids. CDR3 region: CASSRLAGGPEQYF. The CDR3 nucleotides read TGTGCCAGCAGCCGATTAGCGGGAGGGCCGGAGCAGTACTTC.

V gene TRBV19 combines with J gene TRBJ2-7; 7 bases are shared with TRBD2. Germline CDR1 is LNHDA and CDR2 is SQIVND (reference sequence). The CDR3 loop spans 14 amino acids. V lost 3 bases to trimming and J lost 4 bases; unmatched junction nucleotides: 6. The CDR3 spells CASSISRTSYEQYF. The CDR3 DNA reads TGTGCCAGTAGTATCTCGAGGACTAGTTACGAGCAGTACTTC. Filled out from reference TRBV19 and TRBJ2-7, the complete variable domain reads DGGITQSPKYLFRKEGQNVTLSCEQNLNHDAMYWYRQDPGQGLRLIYYSQIVNDFQKGDIAEGYSVSREKKESFPLTVTSAQKNPTAFYLCASSISRTSYEQYFGPGTRLTVT.

This clonotype was counted a few times. This chain joins TRBV7-6 and TRBJ2-7, with D perhaps TRBD2 (6 bases). Germline CDR1 is SGHVS and CDR2 is FNYEAQ. This CDR3 spans 15 amino acids. V lost 5 bases to trimming and J lost 2 bases, with 16 bases between them. In DNA, the CDR3 is TGTGCCAGCAGCCCCCCGGGAGACATCCCCTACGAGCAGTACTTC. Translating gives CASSPPGDIPYEQYF. Looking up the rest from reference TRBV7-6 and TRBJ2-7 gives the full variable domain: GAGVSQSPRYKVTKRGQDVALRCDPISGHVSLYWYRQALGQGPEFLTYFNYEAQQDKSGLPNDRFSAERPEGSISTLTIQRTEQRDSAMYRCASSPPGDIPYEQYFGPGTRLTVT.

The chain links TRBV28 to TRBJ2-1, with 8 bases lining up with TRBD1. The CDR3 has 15 amino acids. Trimming took 3 bases from V and 6 from J; bases not matched to a gene: 7. Germline loops: CDR1 MDHEN, CDR2 SYDVKM. For the CDR3, the DNA is TGTGCCAGCAGTTTGAGCGGACAGGGTCCCAATGAGCAGTTCTTC. As protein: CASSLSGQGPNEQFF.

This clonotype has only a few counts. The V and J genes are TRBV7-2 and TRBJ2-3; 9 bases are a match to TRBD2. This CDR3 has 15 amino acids. The germline gives CDR1 SGHTA, CDR2 FQGNSA. V was pared by 3 bases and J by 3 bases, with 4 bases of the junction left unmatched. CDR3 sequence (DNA): TGTGCCAGCAGCTTTGAGCGGGGGGCGACAGATACGCAGTATTTT. It is translated as CASSFERGATDTQYF.

This clonotype came up a few times. V and J are TRBV25-1 and TRBJ1-1, with D unresolved. From germline, CDR1 is MGHDK and CDR2 SYGVNS. The V end lost 1 base, the J end lost 7 bases, and 10 bases lay between the germline ends. This CDR3 is built from 13 residues. In nucleotides, the CDR3 is TGTGCCAGCAGTGAATTCGGCGGGAATGAAGCTTTCTTT. It encodes CASSEFGGNEAFF.

The genes are TRBV20-1 and TRBJ2-1; 9 bases fit TRBD2. The CDR3 is made up of 14 amino acids. Germline values: CDR1 DFQATT, CDR2 SNEGSKA (reference sequence). The junction had 9 bases not matched to a gene; V was cut back by 5 bases and J by 7 bases. The CDR3 DNA sequence: TGCAGTGCTGTGGCGGGGGGGCCGTGGAATGAGCAGTTCTTC. It specifies CSAVAGGPWNEQFF.

This chain uses TRBV11-2 with TRBJ2-1; a weak D match, TRBD1 (6 bases). CDR1 is SGHAT and CDR2 is FQNNGV in the germline V gene. CDR3 size: 13 residues. V lost 6 bases to trimming and J lost 4 bases, with 10 bases between them. DNA for the CDR3: TGTGCCAGCAGAGTACAGGGTTACAATGAGCAGTTCTTC. Translation gives CASRVQGYNEQFF.

V is TRBV29-1 and J is TRBJ2-7, with a possible D match to TRBD1 (7 bases). Deletions cut 7 bases from V and 0 bases from J, with 13 bases between. Germline V gives CDR1 SQVTM, CDR2 ANQGSEA. CDR3 length: 13 residues. This chain's CDR3 is CSAAGTDSYEQYF. CDR3 sequence (DNA): TGCAGCGCCGCGGGGACAGACTCCTACGAGCAGTACTTC.

This clonotype occurred many times. This chain uses TRBV7-2 with TRBJ2-7; D is perhaps TRBD2 (6 bases). The V end lost 8 bases, the J end lost 6 bases, and 20 bases lay between the germline ends. CDR1 and CDR2 from the germline V gene are SGHTA and FQGNSA. CDR3 size: 14 residues. The CDR3 protein is CASEKTPGGIEQYF. CDR3 bases: TGTGCCAGCGAAAAAACCCCTGGGGGGATCGAGCAGTACTTC.

This chain uses TRBV5-1 with TRBJ1-2; no definite D call. The V and J ends lost 0 bases and 8 bases respectively, with 17 bases between them. The CDR3 runs 15 residues. CDR1 is SGHRS and CDR2 is YFSETQ in the germline V gene. The CDR3 nucleotides are TGCGCCAGCAGCTTGGCTTGGCCAGACCCGCGGGGCTACACCTTC. Translation: CASSLAWPDPRGYTF.

This clonotype was observed at least ten times. The genes are TRBV7-2 and TRBJ2-3; 7 bases align to TRBD2. CDR3 size: 16 residues. In germline, CDR1 is SGHTA, CDR2 FQGNSA. J gave up 3 bases and V 0 bases, and 6 bases lay outside the gene matches. The chain's CDR3 is CASSLAGLGSTDTQYF. CDR3 bases: TGTGCCAGCAGCTTAGCAGGACTAGGCAGTACAGATACGCAGTATTTT.

This clonotype was recorded at least ten times. This rearrangement joins TRBV12-5 to TRBJ2-5; TRBD2 agrees at 10 bases. CDR3 length: 15 amino acids. CDR1 and CDR2 (germline): LGHNT, FRNRAP. After removal of 4 bases from V and 2 bases from J, the junction contained 4 bases not matched to a gene. The CDR3 nucleotides are TGTGCTAGTGGTTCGGGACTAGCGAATCAAGAGACCCAGTACTTC. It codes for CASGSGLANQETQYF. The full variable domain, rest sourced from reference TRBV12-5 and TRBJ2-5, is DARVTQTPRHKVTEMGQEVTMRCQPILGHNTVFWYRQTMMQGLELLAYFRNRAPLDDSGMPKDRFSAEMPDATLATLKIQPSEPRDSAVYFCASGSGLANQETQYFGPGTRLLVL.

This clonotype has just one count. The chain uses TRBV27 and TRBJ2-1; 8 bases agree with TRBD2. Germline V lookup: CDR1 MNHEY, CDR2 SMNVEV (reference sequence). This CDR3 has 15 residues. V shed 7 bases and J 7 bases; nucleotides not matched to a gene: 12. The CDR3, as DNA: TGTGCCAGCACCCCGGGGGCGGGAGGAGGAAATGAGCAGTTCTTC. It specifies CASTPGAGGGNEQFF.

This clonotype was observed a few times. The chain links TRBV7-6 to TRBJ2-7; either TRBD1 or TRBD2 may supply D (5 bases each). Looked up from germline, CDR1 is SGHVS and CDR2 is FNYEAQ. The CDR3 loop spans 14 amino acids. V gave up 2 bases and J gave up 2 bases, with 10 bases separating them. CDR3 nucleotides: TGTGCCAGCAGCTTAAAAGGGACGGCCTACGAGCAGTACTTC. This sequence encodes CASSLKGTAYEQYF.

This chain connects TRBV10-3 to TRBJ1-4; D remains unclear. V was trimmed by 2 bases and J by 0 bases, leaving 7 bases between them. Germline V gene lookup returns CDR1 ENHRY and CDR2 SYGVKD. This CDR3 is built from 15 residues. The CDR3 here is CAISEVPSTNEKLFF. In DNA, the CDR3 is TGTGCCATCAGTGAGGTACCTTCAACTAATGAAAAACTGTTTTTT.

The chain carries TRBV7-9 and TRBJ1-1; maybe TRBD1 (6 bases). This CDR3 is 14 amino acids long. The V end was cut by 5 bases, the J end by 3 bases, with 13 bases between. Germline CDR1 and CDR2: SEHNR and FQNEAQ (reference sequence). This CDR3 reads CASSVPGHYTEAFF. In nucleotides, the CDR3 is TGTGCCAGCAGCGTGCCGGGACACTACACTGAAGCTTTCTTT.

The chain joins TRBV15 to TRBJ2-2; D is uncertain. Germline CDR1 reads LNHNV; CDR2 reads YYDKDF (reference sequence). V was shortened by 3 bases and J by 4 bases, with 12 bases between the two germline ends. CDR3 length: 15 amino acids. CDR3 DNA: TGTGCCACCAGCAGCTCCTCCCGGTTCACCGGGGAGCTGTTTTTT. Its protein product is CATSSSSRFTGELFF.

This clonotype was counted many times. The V and J genes are TRBV7-2 and TRBJ2-1, with 10 bases matching TRBD2. V shed 0 bases and J 4 bases; nucleotides not matched to a gene: 3. CDR1 is SGHTA, CDR2 FQGNSA, per germline. This CDR3 is 16 amino acids long. CDR3 amino acids: CASSLAASGGYNEQFF. DNA for the CDR3: TGTGCCAGCAGCTTAGCGGCTAGCGGGGGTTACAATGAGCAGTTCTTC.